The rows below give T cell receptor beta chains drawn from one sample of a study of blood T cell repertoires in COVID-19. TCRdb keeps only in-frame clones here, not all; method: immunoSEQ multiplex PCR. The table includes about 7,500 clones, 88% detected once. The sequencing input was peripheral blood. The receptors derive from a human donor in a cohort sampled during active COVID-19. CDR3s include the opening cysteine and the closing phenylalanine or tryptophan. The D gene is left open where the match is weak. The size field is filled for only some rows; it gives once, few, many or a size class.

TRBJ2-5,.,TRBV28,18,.,CASQSAGLSLTPQETQYF,TGTGCCAGCCAGTCGGCAGGCCTGAGCCTTACCCCACAAGAGACCCAGTACTTC
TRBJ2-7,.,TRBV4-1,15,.,CASSQLPGDSYEQYF,TGCGCCAGCAGCCAACTACCAGGGGACTCCTACGAGCAGTACTTC
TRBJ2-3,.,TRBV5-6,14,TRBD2,CASSGGSDADTQYF,TGTGCCAGCAGCGGCGGGAGTGATGCAGATACGCAGTATTTT
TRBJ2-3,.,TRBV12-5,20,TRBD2,CASGLVLPGLAGGPGDTQYF,TGTGCTAGTGGTTTGGTACTCCCGGGCCTAGCGGGAGGGCCTGGAGATACGCAGTATTTT
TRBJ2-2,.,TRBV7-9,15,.,CASSFHGEDTGELFF,TGTGCCAGCAGCTTCCACGGGGAGGACACCGGGGAGCTGTTTTTT
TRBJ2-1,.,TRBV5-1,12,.,CASSPGGNEQFF,TGCGCCAGCAGCCCCGGGGGCAATGAGCAGTTCTTC
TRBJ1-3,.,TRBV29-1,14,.,CSVLYRDSGNTIYF,TGCAGCGTTTTGTACCGGGACTCTGGAAACACCATATATTTT
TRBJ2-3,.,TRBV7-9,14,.,CASSFTGPPDTQYF,TGTGCCAGCAGCTTTACAGGGCCCCCAGATACGCAGTATTTT
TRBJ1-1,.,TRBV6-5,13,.,CASSRTANTEAFF,TGTGCCAGCAGCCGGACAGCGAACACTGAAGCTTTCTTT
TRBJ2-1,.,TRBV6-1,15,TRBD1,CASSEGGQGWDEQFF,TGTGCCAGCAGTGAAGGGGGACAGGGGTGGGATGAGCAGTTCTTC
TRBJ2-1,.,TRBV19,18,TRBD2,CASSPRLAGRPAYNEQFF,TGTGCCAGTAGTCCGCGACTAGCGGGCCGACCGGCCTACAATGAGCAGTTCTTC
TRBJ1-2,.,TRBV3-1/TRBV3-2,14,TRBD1,CASSDDRGHYGYTF,TGTGCCAGCAGCGATGACAGGGGACACTATGGCTACACCTTC
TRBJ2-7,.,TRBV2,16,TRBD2,CASSGLLAGSSYEQYF,TGTGCCAGCAGTGGTTTACTAGCGGGTAGCTCCTACGAGCAGTACTTC
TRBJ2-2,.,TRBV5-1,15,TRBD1,CASSPGGQGSGELFF,TGCGCCAGCAGCCCAGGGGGACAGGGGTCCGGGGAGCTGTTTTTT
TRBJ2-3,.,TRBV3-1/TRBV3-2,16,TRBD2,CASSHTLAGGGDTQYF,TGTGCCAGCAGCCACACCCTAGCGGGAGGGGGGGATACGCAGTATTTT
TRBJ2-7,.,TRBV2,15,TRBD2,CASSEVAGGYYEQYF,TGTGCCAGCAGTGAAGTTGCGGGAGGGTACTACGAGCAGTACTTC
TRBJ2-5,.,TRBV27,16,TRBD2,CASSPGLALTGETQYF,TGTGCCAGCAGTCCCGGACTAGCGCTGACTGGAGAGACCCAGTACTTC
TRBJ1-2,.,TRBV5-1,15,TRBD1,CASSLLTGEYDGYTF,TGCGCCAGCAGCTTGTTGACAGGGGAGTATGATGGCTACACCTTC
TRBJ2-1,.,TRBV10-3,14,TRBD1,CAIRDRAPYNEQFF,TGTGCCATCAGGGACAGGGCCCCGTACAATGAGCAGTTCTTC
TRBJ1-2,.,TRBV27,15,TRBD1,CASTRRGQGVYGYTF,TGTGCCAGCACCCGTCGAGGGCAGGGGGTCTATGGCTACACCTTC
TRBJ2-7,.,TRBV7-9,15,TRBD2,CASSSERGLGYEQYF,TGTGCCAGCAGCTCTGAGCGGGGCTTGGGGTACGAGCAGTACTTC
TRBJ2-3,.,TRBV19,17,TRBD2,CASSIVTSGVSTDTQYF,TGTGCCAGTAGTATAGTCACTAGCGGGGTGAGCACAGATACGCAGTATTTT
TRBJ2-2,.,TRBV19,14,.,CASSIDGARWELFF,TGTGCCAGTAGTATAGACGGTGCAAGATGGGAGCTGTTTTTT
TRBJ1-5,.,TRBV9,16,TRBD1,CASSVGLGTGNQPQHF,TGTGCCAGCAGCGTAGGTCTCGGGACAGGGAATCAGCCCCAGCATTTT
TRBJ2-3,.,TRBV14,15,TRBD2,CASSPLAGGTDTQYF,TGTGCCAGCAGCCCATTAGCGGGAGGCACAGATACGCAGTATTTT
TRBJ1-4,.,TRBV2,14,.,CASSVTGIREKLFF,TGTGCCAGCAGTGTAACGGGTATCAGAGAAAAACTGTTTTTT
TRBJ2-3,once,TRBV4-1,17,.,CASSPIPFGFFTDTQYF,TGCGCCAGCAGCCCTATTCCGTTCGGGTTTTTCACAGATACGCAGTATTTT
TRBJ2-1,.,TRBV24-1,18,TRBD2,CATSDSWGSGRSYNEQFF,TGTGCCACCAGTGATTCCTGGGGGAGCGGGAGGAGCTACAATGAGCAGTTCTTC
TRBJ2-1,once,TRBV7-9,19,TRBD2,CASSSTGTSGAGRTNEQFF,TGTGCCAGCAGCTCCACCGGGACTAGCGGCGCCGGGAGGACCAATGAGCAGTTCTTC
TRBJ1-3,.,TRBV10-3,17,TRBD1,CAISESLTGDSGNTIYF,TGTGCCATCAGTGAGTCGCTGACAGGGGACTCTGGAAACACCATATATTTT
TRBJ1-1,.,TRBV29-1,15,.,CSGRTAGGSYTEAFF,TGCAGCGGACGCACCGCGGGGGGCTCGTACACTGAAGCTTTCTTT
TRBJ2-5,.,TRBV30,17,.,CAWRRSGGGTYQETQYF,TGTGCCTGGAGACGGAGCGGTGGGGGCACGTACCAAGAGACCCAGTACTTC
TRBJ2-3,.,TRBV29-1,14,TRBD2,CSVASGRATDTQYF,TGCAGCGTTGCAAGCGGGAGGGCCACAGATACGCAGTATTTT
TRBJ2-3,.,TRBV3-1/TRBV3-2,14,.,CASAGTGRTDTQYF,TGTGCCAGCGCCGGGACTGGGCGCACAGATACGCAGTATTTT
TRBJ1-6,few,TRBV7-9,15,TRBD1,CASRLPGQLNSPLHF,TGTGCCAGCAGACTACCGGGACAGCTAAATTCACCCCTCCACTTT
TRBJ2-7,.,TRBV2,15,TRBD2,CASSVWREGSYEQYF,TGTGCCAGCAGTGTCTGGCGGGAGGGGTCCTACGAGCAGTACTTC
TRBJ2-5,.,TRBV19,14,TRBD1,CASSNRQGQETQYF,TGTGCCAGTAGTAACCGACAGGGCCAAGAGACCCAGTACTTC
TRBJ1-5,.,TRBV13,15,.,CASSSRQDSNQPQHF,TGTGCCAGCAGCTCTAGACAGGATAGCAATCAGCCCCAGCATTTT
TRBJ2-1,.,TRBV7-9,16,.,CASSLDRRSSYNEQFF,TGTGCCAGCAGCTTAGATAGAAGGAGCTCCTACAATGAGCAGTTCTTC
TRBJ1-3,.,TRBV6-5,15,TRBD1,CASTVIQGSGNTIYF,TGTGCCAGCACCGTAATACAGGGGAGTGGAAACACCATATATTTT
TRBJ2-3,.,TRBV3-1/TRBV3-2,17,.,CASSQNTPREAGDTQYF,TGTGCCAGCAGCCAAAATACCCCCAGGGAAGCGGGAGATACGCAGTATTTT
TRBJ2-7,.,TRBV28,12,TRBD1,CASHPRGTGIYF,TGTGCCAGCCACCCCAGAGGGACAGGGATCTACTTC